The 24 T cell receptor beta chains below were found in one sample sequenced in a study of identical twins. MiXCR, applied by TCRdb to the 5' RACE reads, yields one record per CDR3 protein. The sample consists of about 690,000 distinct CDR3 sequences, around 20% of them appearing once. These data were also reused for a study on T cells expressing NK-cell markers.

The sequenced sample was PBMCs. The receptors were sampled from a young woman in good health.

This clonotype was counted between two and nine times. The chain is built from TRBV15 and TRBJ2-7; D ambiguous. The germline V gene encodes CDR1 LNHNV and CDR2 YYDKDF (reference sequence). CDR3 length equals 15 residues. Trimming shortened V by 5 bases and J by 1 base, and 15 bases separated the two germline ends. The CDR3: CATSASRLRSYEQYF. CDR3 DNA: TGTGCCACCAGCGCGTCCCGACTGAGGTCCTACGAGCAGTACTTC.

This clonotype was observed a handful of times. The chain employs TRBV2 and TRBJ1-6, with TRBD1 matching 7 bases. Per the germline V gene, CDR1 is SNHLY and CDR2 is FYNNEI. Losses at the gene ends were 4 bases for V and 5 bases for J; bases not matched to a gene: 2. This CDR3 contains 14 residues. The CDR3 DNA is TGTGCCAGCAGTGCAGGGGGACATAATTCACCCCTCCACTTT. Translation gives CASSAGGHNSPLHF.

The J gene is TRBJ2-3, the V gene TRBV20-1; 9 nucleotides line up with TRBD2. Germline CDR1 and CDR2: DFQATT and SNEGSKA (reference sequence). Trimming cost V 2 bases and J 7 bases; bases outside gene matches: 7. CDR3 size: 14 residues. In DNA form, the CDR3 reads TGCAGTGCTAGAACAGCGGGAGGTTTGAATACGCAGTATTTT. It specifies CSARTAGGLNTQYF.

This clonotype was observed many times. The chain employs TRBV29-1 and TRBJ1-1; 7 nucleotides line up with TRBD1. Germline lookup yields CDR1 SQVTM and CDR2 ANQGSEA. The CDR3 is 13 residues long. The junction had 2 bases not matched to a gene; V was cut back by 3 bases and J by 1 base. The CDR3, as DNA: TGCAGCGTTGACCGACAGGGGAACACTGAAGCTTTCTTT. Translation: CSVDRQGNTEAFF.

The V call is TRBV6-5, the J call TRBJ2-7; D is undetermined. The CDR3 runs 14 residues. Germline values: CDR1 MNHEY, CDR2 SVGAGI. The germline V and J ends were trimmed by 4 bases and 3 bases, with 13 bases remaining between them. The CDR3: CASSSRTPIYEQYF. The CDR3 bases are TGTGCCAGCAGTTCAAGGACGCCTATCTACGAGCAGTACTTC.

In this sample, this clonotype turned up a few times. This chain uses TRBV20-1 with TRBJ2-3, with 10 bases fitting TRBD2. Germline CDR1 and CDR2: DFQATT and SNEGSKA (reference sequence). V lost 3 bases to trimming and J lost 4 bases; unmatched junction nucleotides: 7. The CDR3 is 15 residues long. CDR3 coding DNA: TGCAGTGCTAGCGGAGCGGGGGGGCCGGCAGATACGCAGTATTTT. The encoded protein is CSASGAGGPADTQYF.

This clonotype showed up just a few times. This sequence joins TRBV10-1 and TRBJ1-2, with 9 bases lining up with TRBD1. The germline V gene encodes CDR1 WNHNN and CDR2 SYGVQD (reference sequence). The CDR3 length is 14 residues. Unmatched junction bases numbered 6, after V lost 6 bases and J lost 4 bases. The CDR3 nucleotides are TGCGCCAGCAGCCGACAGGGGGTGATCTATGGCTACACCTTC. Its translation: CASSRQGVIYGYTF.

This clonotype was seen only a few times. This rearrangement joins TRBV10-3 to TRBJ2-7; 11 bases match TRBD2. Germline CDR1 and CDR2: ENHRY and SYGVKD. The CDR3 length is 13 residues. The V segment lost 4 bases and the J segment 4 bases; nucleotides outside the gene matches: 0. CDR3 DNA: TGTGCCATCAGTGGGACTAGCGGGTACGAGCAGTACTTC. It translates to CAISGTSGYEQYF.

About this clonotype: Germline is not matched at one junction end, which may reflect a read error. The chain combines TRBV7-7 with TRBJ2-3; possibly TRBD2 for D (5 bases). This CDR3 contains 12 residues. CDR1 and CDR2 from the germline V gene are SSHAT and FNYEAQ (reference sequence). CDR3 in DNA: TGTGCTAGCAGCTCGGACGGAGGTACGCAGTATTTT. Protein product: CASSSDGGTQYF.

This clonotype came up many times. V is TRBV6-5 and J is TRBJ1-1; D remains unclear. CDR1 and CDR2 (germline): MNHEY, SVGAGI. Deletions cut 2 bases from V and 0 bases from J, with 4 bases between. This CDR3 is built from 13 residues. The CDR3 loop is CASSYSLNTEAFF. Here the CDR3 DNA reads TGTGCCAGCAGTTACAGCTTGAACACTGAAGCTTTCTTT.

The chain employs TRBV6-1 and TRBJ1-2, with 8 bases identical to TRBD1. Germline V lookup: CDR1 MNHNS, CDR2 SASEGT. The CDR3 spans 15 residues. V trimming: 6 bases; J trimming: 4 bases; junction bases outside the gene matches: 10. DNA of the CDR3: TGTGCCAGCAGAACCTACAGGGGGACGGCCTATGGCTACACCTTC. This codes for CASRTYRGTAYGYTF.

This chain connects TRBV5-8 to TRBJ2-1; 8 bases are shared with TRBD2. The trim removed 7 bases at V and 9 bases at J, leaving 12 bases unmatched. The CDR3 totals 14 residues. Germline CDR1 is SGHTS and CDR2 is YDEGEE. The CDR3 reads CASSPLAGWGEQFF. The CDR3 DNA follows: TGTGCCAGCTCGCCCTTAGCGGGATGGGGTGAGCAGTTCTTC.

This clonotype was observed at least ten times. This rearrangement joins TRBV20-1 to TRBJ2-1; D may be TRBD2 (5 bases). V was trimmed by 3 bases and J by 4 bases, leaving 13 bases between them. From germline, CDR1 is DFQATT and CDR2 SNEGSKA (reference sequence). The CDR3 is made up of 14 amino acids. CDR3 in DNA: TGCAGTGCTAGCCCCGCGGGCCCATACAATGAGCAGTTCTTC. Protein sequence: CSASPAGPYNEQFF.

This clonotype turned up a few times. J is TRBJ2-1 and V is TRBV3-1, with 13 bases lining up with TRBD2. From germline, CDR1 is LGHDT and CDR2 YNNKEL (reference sequence). Germline trimming cut 8 bases from V and 7 bases from J; bases unmatched to any gene: 8. The CDR3 totals 15 residues. This chain's CDR3 is CASGLAGDPGNEQFF. The CDR3 DNA reads as TGTGCCAGCGGACTAGCGGGGGACCCCGGGAATGAGCAGTTCTTC.

This sequence joins TRBV7-2 and TRBJ2-7; a possible D gene is TRBD2 (6 bases). This CDR3 has 15 amino acids. Trimming removed 4 bases at V and 3 bases at J, with 16 bases between. Germline V gene sequence: CDR1 SGHTA, CDR2 FQGNSA. The CDR3 nucleotides read TGTGCCAGCAGCTCTCGTGGAGGGCCTGACTACGAGCAGTACTTC. Its translation: CASSSRGGPDYEQYF.

The sample holds many counts of this clonotype. The chain joins TRBV29-1 to TRBJ2-1; TRBD2 agrees at 10 bases. CDR1 and CDR2 from the germline V gene are SQVTM and ANQGSEA. Unmatched junction bases numbered 6, after V lost 5 bases and J lost 5 bases. This CDR3 is 14 amino acids long. The CDR3: CSVKREGHNNEQFF. The CDR3 DNA reads TGCAGCGTTAAGCGGGAGGGACATAACAATGAGCAGTTCTTC.

The chain recombines TRBV10-3 with TRBJ2-7, with D possibly called TRBD1 or TRBD2 (5 bases each). CDR1 and CDR2 (germline): ENHRY, SYGVKD. Between the trimmed V and J ends, which lost 6 bases and 2 bases, there was a span of 11 bases. This CDR3 has 13 residues. Here the CDR3 reads CAISRDGPYEQYF. In DNA form, the CDR3 reads TGTGCCATCAGCCGGGACGGGCCCTACGAGCAGTACTTC.

The chain recombines TRBV12-3 or TRBV12-4 with TRBJ1-1, with 8 bases fitting TRBD1. V trimming: 2 bases; J trimming: 6 bases; junction bases outside the gene matches: 8. The length of the CDR3 is 15 residues. Here the CDR3 reads CASSLTDRGRAEAFF. In nucleotides, the CDR3 is TGTGCCAGCAGTTTAACTGACAGGGGACGGGCTGAAGCTTTCTTT.

The chain recombines TRBV4-2 with TRBJ2-5, with 10 bases lining up with TRBD2. The CDR3 extends over 15 amino acids. Unmatched junction bases numbered 3, after V lost 3 bases and J lost 2 bases. CDR1 LGHNA and CDR2 YNFKEQ come from the germline V gene. The DNA of the CDR3 is TGTGCCAGCAGCCACGGAGCGGGGGGGCAAGAGACCCAGTACTTC. Residues: CASSHGAGGQETQYF.

The table lists this clonotype with many counts. V gene TRBV27 combines with J gene TRBJ1-2; TRBD1 matches 12 bases. Germline CDR1 and CDR2: MNHEY and SMNVEV (reference sequence). The V segment lost 4 bases and the J segment 8 bases; nucleotides outside the gene matches: 8. CDR3 length: 15 amino acids. The CDR3 sequence: CASSSGTGGLGGYTF. The CDR3 region has the DNA TGTGCCAGCAGTTCCGGGACAGGGGGCTTGGGCGGCTACACCTTC.

Comment on this clonotype: Sequence at one end of the junction differs from germline and may be a read error. The J gene is TRBJ2-7, the V gene TRBV11-2, with 7 bases identical to TRBD2. Germline V gene sequence: CDR1 SGHAT, CDR2 FQNNGV. The CDR3 length is 13 residues. The DNA of the CDR3 is TGTGCCAGCAGCTTAGAAAGCCAGGGACTAAGGAACTTC. Encoded protein: CASSLESQGLRNF. Combining the CDR3 with reference TRBV11-2 and TRBJ2-7 gives the whole variable domain EAGVAQSPRYKIIEKRQSVAFWCNPISGHATLYWYQQILGQGPKLLIQFQNNGVVDDSQLPKDRFSAERLKGVDSTLKIQPAKLEDSAVYLCASSLESQGLRNFGPGTRLTVT.

J is TRBJ1-6 and V is TRBV5-1; no definite D call. Trimming took off 4 bases at V and 7 bases at J, with 9 bases between the two ends. The CDR3 totals 13 residues. Germline CDR1 and CDR2: SGHRS and YFSETQ. This CDR3 reads CASSTGRNSPLHF. The CDR3 DNA is TGCGCCAGCAGCACGGGTCGAAATTCACCCCTCCACTTT.

The V and J genes are TRBV7-2 and TRBJ2-5; D may be TRBD2 (5 bases). CDR3 length: 14 amino acids. The V end lost 5 bases, the J end lost 6 bases, and 16 bases lay between the germline ends. The germline V gene has CDR1 SGHTA and CDR2 FQGNSA. CDR3 coding DNA: TGTGCCAGCAGCCTAGAGGGAAGCGCGAAGACCCAGTACTTC. It translates to CASSLEGSAKTQYF.

This CDR3 is CASNRGGTPQHF. The CDR3 nucleotides are TGTGCCAGCAACAGGGGGGGAACGCCCCAGCATTTT. The genes are TRBV2 and TRBJ1-5; 8 bases agree with TRBD1. V was pared by 7 bases and J by 9 bases, with 5 bases of the junction left unmatched. This CDR3 is 12 amino acids long. Per the germline V gene, CDR1 is SNHLY and CDR2 is FYNNEI.